Only one count was recorded for the clone carrying this T cell receptor (beta chain). The data are from a study of T cell changes during pregnancy in multiple sclerosis. Profiled with immunoSEQ multiplex PCR; TCRdb holds only in-frame clones, not every one. The sample records around 21,000 clones, more than 85% being singletons. Trimming left V 3 bases short and J 1 base short, with 11 bases between. Germline assignment: CDR1 SGHNT and CDR2 YYREEE (reference sequence). The CDR3 length is 15 residues. The sample consisted of CD8+ T cells from peripheral blood mononuclear cells, taken after pregnancy. This clonotype was obtained from a female donor in good health, enrolled as a control in a pregnancy study. The chain has TRBV5-4 and TRBJ1-3; D remains ambiguous. The CDR3 DNA is TGTGCCAGCAGCTCCGGGATCCCTTCTGGAAACACCATATATTTT. Translation: CASSSGIPSGNTIYF.